Following are 28 T cell receptor beta chains from one sample sequenced in a study of blood T cell repertoires in COVID-19. TCRdb keeps only in-frame clones here, not all; method: immunoSEQ multiplex PCR. The sample has 340,000 or so clones; around 83% are singletons. The source material was peripheral blood. The receptors originated from a young man with active or convalescent COVID-19.

This chain joins TRBV9 and TRBJ1-2; D is ambiguous. The CDR3 has 15 amino acids. CDR1 is SGDLS and CDR2 is YYNGEE in the germline V gene. Trimming pared 0 bases from V and 6 bases from J, leaving 15 bases between. The CDR3 DNA reads as TGTGCCAGCAGCGTAGATGGAGGGCGATTCAATGGCTACACCTTC. Amino acid sequence: CASSVDGGRFNGYTF.

J is TRBJ2-7 and V is TRBV9, with TRBD2 identical over 7 bases. Germline lookup yields CDR1 SGDLS and CDR2 YYNGEE. This CDR3 region has 15 residues. Germline trimming cut 5 bases from V and 0 bases from J; bases unmatched to any gene: 8. The CDR3 loop is CASSVRAGDSYEQYF. The CDR3 bases are TGTGCCAGCAGTGTCCGGGCGGGGGACTCCTACGAGCAGTACTTC.

The chain has TRBV11-3 and TRBJ2-2; TRBD2 is a possible D gene (5 bases). The CDR3 is made up of 15 amino acids. The germline V gene has CDR1 SGHNT and CDR2 YENEEA. V lost 3 bases to trimming and J lost 7 bases, with 15 bases between them. CDR3 coding DNA: TGTGCCAGCAGCTTTAACGGGAATCTCGGCGGGGAGCTGTTTTTT. Protein sequence: CASSFNGNLGGELFF.

This rearrangement joins TRBV9 to TRBJ2-7, with TRBD2 matching 14 bases. V was pared by 2 bases and J by 6 bases, with 1 base of the junction left unmatched. CDR3 length equals 14 residues. Germline V gene lookup returns CDR1 SGDLS and CDR2 YYNGEE. CDR3 bases: TGTGCCAGCAGCGTTGGACTAGCGGGGGGCGAGCAGTACTTC. Its protein product is CASSVGLAGGEQYF.

V usage is TRBV28 and J usage is TRBJ2-1; TRBD2 agrees at 11 bases. Germline V gene lookup returns CDR1 MDHEN and CDR2 SYDVKM. This CDR3 is 22 amino acids long. The junction had 21 bases not matched to a gene; V was cut back by 5 bases and J by 0 bases. DNA for the CDR3: TGTGCCAGCAGTCAAAGACTCCGAACTAGCGGGAGAGCCTATAACTCCTACAATGAGCAGTTCTTC. This codes for CASSQRLRTSGRAYNSYNEQFF. The complete variable domain, with remaining parts taken from reference TRBV28 and TRBJ2-1, reads DVKVTQSSRYLVKRTGEKVFLECVQDMDHENMFWYRQDPGLGLRLIYFSYDVKMKEKGDIPEGYSVSREKKERFSLILESASTNQTSMYLCASSQRLRTSGRAYNSYNEQFFGPGTRLTVL.

The chain uses TRBV7-9 and TRBJ1-2, with D tentatively TRBD1 (5 bases). Germline lookup yields CDR1 SEHNR and CDR2 FQNEAQ (reference sequence). This CDR3 region has 13 residues. V lost 8 bases and J lost 6, with 16 bases in between. The CDR3 reads CASAPTGRDGYTF. DNA of the CDR3: TGTGCCAGCGCGCCAACAGGACGCGATGGCTACACCTTC. Using reference TRBV7-9 and TRBJ1-2 for the parts outside the CDR3, the full variable domain is DTGVSQNPRHKITKRGQNVTFRCDPISEHNRLYWYRQTLGQGPEFLTYFQNEAQLEKSRLLSDRFSAERPKGSFSTLEIQRTEQGDSAMYLCASAPTGRDGYTFGSGTRLTVV.

This chain links TRBV19 with TRBJ1-1, with D hard to call. CDR1 is LNHDA and CDR2 is SQIVND in the germline V gene (reference sequence). The CDR3 sequence is 12 residues long. Trimming shortened V by 6 bases and J by 10 bases, and 15 bases separated the two germline ends. The CDR3, as DNA: TGTGCCAGTAGCGAAGGCAGGATAGGAGCTTTCTTT. Amino acid sequence: CASSEGRIGAFF.

This chain links TRBV6-4 with TRBJ2-2; the match to TRBD1 covers 8 bases. With 3 bases clipped from V and 4 bases from J, the junction kept 4 bases outside the gene matches. This CDR3 is built from 15 residues. Germline CDR1 is MRHNA and CDR2 is SNTAGT. CDR3 residues: CASSEEDRVTGELFF. The CDR3 DNA reads as TGTGCCAGCAGTGAGGAGGACAGGGTCACCGGGGAGCTGTTTTTT.

The V gene is TRBV7-3, the J gene TRBJ1-1; 7 bases map to TRBD1. The trim removed 4 bases at V and 4 bases at J, leaving 6 bases unmatched. The CDR3 spans 14 residues. The germline V gene encodes CDR1 SGHTA and CDR2 FQGTGA. CDR3 sequence: CASSSTGVGTEAFF. Written as DNA, the CDR3 is TGTGCCAGCAGCTCTACAGGGGTAGGCACTGAAGCTTTCTTT.

V and J are TRBV15 and TRBJ1-2, with a possible D match to TRBD1 (5 bases). CDR1 is LNHNV, CDR2 YYDKDF, per germline (reference sequence). The CDR3 consists of 15 residues. The germline V and J ends were trimmed by 3 bases and 8 bases, with 19 bases remaining between them. CDR3 coding DNA: TGTGCCACCAGCAGTAGGACAACAACAATGAGAGGCTACACCTTC. It yields the protein CATSSRTTTMRGYTF.

The chain employs TRBV7-8 and TRBJ1-2; TRBD1 matches 7 bases. V lost 4 bases to trimming and J lost 6 bases; unmatched junction nucleotides: 14. This CDR3 contains 16 residues. Germline-derived CDR1 and CDR2 are SGHVS and FQNEAQ. CDR3 sequence: CASSSRGRAGGHGYTF. The CDR3 DNA reads as TGTGCCAGCAGCTCAAGGGGTCGGGCAGGGGGTCATGGCTACACCTTC.

This clone was observed a few times. J is TRBJ2-5 and V is TRBV29-1, with 12 bases matching TRBD2. Germline V gene data show CDR1 as SQVTM and CDR2 as ANQGSEA. V trimming: 5 bases; J trimming: 1 base; junction bases outside the gene matches: 5. CDR3 length equals 15 residues. CDR3 sequence (DNA): TGCAGCGTTCTTCGGACTAGCGGGATCCAAGAGACCCAGTACTTC. It encodes CSVLRTSGIQETQYF.

This clone turned up a few times. The chain links TRBV4-3 to TRBJ1-4; no definite D call. This CDR3 has 15 residues. V gave up 0 bases and J gave up 5 bases, with 10 bases separating them. Germline V gene sequence: CDR1 LGHNA, CDR2 YSLEER. In DNA form, the CDR3 reads TGCGCCAGCAGCCAAGAACCGGGAGGGAATGAAAAACTGTTTTTT. Its protein is CASSQEPGGNEKLFF.

This sequence joins TRBV18 and TRBJ1-5; TRBD1 matches 9 bases. This CDR3 comprises 15 residues. Germline CDR1 KGHSH, CDR2 LQKENI. With V trimmed by 6 bases and J by 1 base, 4 bases remained unmatched. Here the CDR3 reads CASSLQGASNQPQHF. Written as DNA, the CDR3 is TGTGCCAGCTCCCTACAGGGGGCGAGCAATCAGCCCCAGCATTTT.

The CDR3 sequence is CASKTTADEGYTF. The CDR3 DNA reads TGTGCCAGCAAGACGACAGCAGATGAGGGCTACACCTTC. The chain links TRBV2 to TRBJ1-2; D is perhaps TRBD1 (5 bases). Per germline, CDR1 SNHLY and CDR2 FYNNEI. The germline V and J ends were trimmed by 7 bases and 8 bases, with 17 bases remaining between them. CDR3 length: 13 amino acids.

J is TRBJ2-1 and V is TRBV21-1; TRBD2, as called in the table, went unchecked against the DNA. TRBV21-1 is recorded as a pseudogene. CDR3 length: 17 amino acids. CDR3 amino acids: CASSRRRRLAAYNEQFF. CDR3 DNA: TGTGCCAGCAGCCGCCGACGGAGACTAGCGGCCTACAATGAGCAGTTCTTC.

The V and J genes are TRBV28 and TRBJ2-1; TRBD1 is a possible D gene (5 bases). V gave up 0 bases and J gave up 6 bases, with 12 bases separating them. The germline V gene encodes CDR1 MDHEN and CDR2 SYDVKM. The CDR3 loop spans 15 amino acids. The CDR3: CASSLWSQAGNEQFF. CDR3 bases: TGTGCCAGCAGTTTATGGTCACAGGCAGGCAATGAGCAGTTCTTC.

The chain carries TRBV30 and TRBJ1-2; 9 bases are shared with TRBD1. V trimming: 1 base; J trimming: 3 bases; junction bases outside the gene matches: 18. CDR3 length equals 19 residues. Germline V lookup: CDR1 GTSNPN, CDR2 SVGIG (reference sequence). The CDR3 loop reads CAWSGESSHRTGEHYGYTF. As DNA, the CDR3 is TGTGCCTGGAGTGGAGAATCGTCGCATCGGACAGGGGAACACTATGGCTACACCTTC.

CDR3 amino acids: CSSRLPGEQFF. CDR3 DNA: TGCAGCTCGAGACTGCCTGGGGAGCAGTTCTTC. This chain uses TRBV29-1 with TRBJ2-1; D not certain. V lost 8 bases, J lost 10 bases, and 15 bases lay in between. The CDR3 consists of 11 residues. Germline assignment: CDR1 SQVTM and CDR2 ANQGSEA.

This clone was observed a single time. The chain carries TRBV9 and TRBJ2-3; 7 bases fit TRBD2. The germline V gene encodes CDR1 SGDLS and CDR2 YYNGEE. This CDR3 is 16 amino acids long. The ends lost 3 bases at V and 4 bases at J; junction bases unmatched: 11. CDR3 nucleotides: TGTGCCAGCAGCGCCCATCATGCGGGAGCCGCAGATACGCAGTATTTT. Residues: CASSAHHAGAADTQYF.

This sequence joins TRBV5-4 and TRBJ1-1; no clear D gene. Germline V gene data show CDR1 as SGHNT and CDR2 as YYREEE (reference sequence). The CDR3 is 16 residues long. Deletions cut 6 bases from V and 1 base from J, with 19 bases between. Here the CDR3 reads CASTEAGRAKNTEAFF. CDR3 sequence (DNA): TGTGCCAGCACCGAGGCGGGAAGGGCTAAGAACACTGAAGCTTTCTTT.

The V call is TRBV7-8, the J call TRBJ2-3; D possibly corresponds to TRBD2 (6 bases). CDR3 size: 15 residues. Germline assignment: CDR1 SGHVS and CDR2 FQNEAQ. V was clipped by 4 bases and J by 5 bases, with 16 bases between them. This chain's CDR3 is CASSWGTPRRDTQYF. The DNA of the CDR3 is TGTGCCAGCAGCTGGGGGACTCCGAGGCGAGATACGCAGTATTTT.

This chain links TRBV7-9 with TRBJ1-1; D not resolved. This CDR3 spans 15 amino acids. V was pared by 5 bases and J by 5 bases, with 18 bases between. The germline V gene encodes CDR1 SEHNR and CDR2 FQNEAQ (reference sequence). This chain's CDR3 is CASSHTLRGGTEAFF. As DNA, the CDR3 is TGTGCCAGCAGCCACACTCTTCGAGGAGGGACTGAAGCTTTCTTT.

The chain has TRBV7-9 and TRBJ2-2; 8 bases map to TRBD1. This CDR3 comprises 14 residues. Germline trimming cut 5 bases from V and 9 bases from J; bases unmatched to any gene: 8. Germline lookup yields CDR1 SEHNR and CDR2 FQNEAQ (reference sequence). CDR3 DNA sequence: TGTGCCAGCAGCCCTCGGACAGGGCAAAGGGAGCTGTTTTTT. This gives the protein CASSPRTGQRELFF.

The genes are TRBV7-2 and TRBJ1-3; TRBD1 is a possible D gene (5 bases). Germline V gene lookup returns CDR1 SGHTA and CDR2 FQGNSA. CDR3 length: 14 amino acids. V was clipped by 5 bases and J by 0 bases, with 8 bases between them. The CDR3, as DNA: TGTGCCAGCAGCGCGGGGGTCTCTGGAAACACCATATATTTT. This encodes CASSAGVSGNTIYF.

This chain uses TRBV5-6 with TRBJ1-1; the D is unclear. The CDR3 sequence is 13 residues long. Per germline, CDR1 SGHDT and CDR2 YYEEEE. V lost 1 base and J 8 bases, leaving 12 bases between the germline ends. The CDR3 reads CASSLTLSSEAFF. In nucleotides, the CDR3 is TGTGCCAGCAGCTTGACCCTTAGCTCAGAAGCTTTCTTT. Variable domain in full (rest from reference TRBV5-6 and TRBJ1-1): DAGVTQSPTHLIKTRGQQVTLRCSPKSGHDTVSWYQQALGQGPQFIFQYYEEEERQRGNFPDRFSGHQFPNYSSELNVNALLLGDSALYLCASSLTLSSEAFFGQGTRLTVV.

This chain connects TRBV15 to TRBJ2-1; a possible D gene is TRBD2 (5 bases). Germline V lookup: CDR1 LNHNV, CDR2 YYDKDF (reference sequence). V lost 3 bases and J 8 bases, leaving 11 bases between the germline ends. CDR3 size: 13 residues. The CDR3 region is CATSSPFGDEQFF. The CDR3 DNA reads as TGTGCCACCAGCAGTCCTTTCGGGGATGAGCAGTTCTTC.

The chain links TRBV30 to TRBJ1-1, with TRBD1 identical over 7 bases. Germline CDR1 GTSNPN, CDR2 SVGIG (reference sequence). The length of the CDR3 is 12 residues. J was trimmed by 7 bases and V by 2 bases; bases with no gene match: 4. CDR3 in amino acids: CAWSFGDSEAFF. CDR3 in DNA: TGTGCCTGGAGTTTTGGGGACAGTGAAGCTTTCTTT.